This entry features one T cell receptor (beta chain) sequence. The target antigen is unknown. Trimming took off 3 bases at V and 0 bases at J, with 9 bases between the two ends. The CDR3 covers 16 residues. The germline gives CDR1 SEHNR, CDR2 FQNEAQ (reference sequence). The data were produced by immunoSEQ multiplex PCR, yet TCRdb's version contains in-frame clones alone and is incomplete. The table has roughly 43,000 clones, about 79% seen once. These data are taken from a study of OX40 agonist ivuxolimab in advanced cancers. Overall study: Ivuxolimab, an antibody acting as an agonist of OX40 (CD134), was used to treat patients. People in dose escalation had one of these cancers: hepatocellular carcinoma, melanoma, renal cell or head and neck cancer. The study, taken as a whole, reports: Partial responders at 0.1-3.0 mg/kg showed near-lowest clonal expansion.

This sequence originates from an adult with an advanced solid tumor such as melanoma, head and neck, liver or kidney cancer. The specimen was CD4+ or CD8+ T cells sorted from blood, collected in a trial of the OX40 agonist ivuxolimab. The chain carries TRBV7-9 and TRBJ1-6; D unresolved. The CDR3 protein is CASSLGGSSYNSPLHF. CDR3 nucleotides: TGTGCCAGCAGCTTGGGCGGGAGCTCCTATAATTCACCCCTCCACTTT.